The present T cell receptor beta chain was sequenced within a study of blood T cells in healthy people across ages. Study results and limitations: Observed TCR beta diversity showed a strong correlation with the percentage of naive T cells as measured by flow cytometry.

The use of a sample-barcoded 5' primer and a J-beta primer mix characterized a second PCR of roughly 6 to 11 cycles. TCRdb redid the calling of the 5' RACE reads with MiXCR, one entry per CDR3 protein. The table shows 450,000 to 700,000 distinct CDR3 sequences, with 25% to 30% occurring only once. The draw of peripheral blood yielded around 9.6 milliliters from each donor. The CDR3 is 15 residues long. Germline V CDR1 and CDR2: SGHRS, YFSETQ. J was trimmed by 4 bases and V by 3 bases; bases with no gene match: 7. A word on this clonotype: No antigen is known for it.

Input material: blood. V gene TRBV5-1 combines with J gene TRBJ2-5; 9 bases align to TRBD2. This clonotype originated in a woman aged 70-85 years in good health. Written as DNA, the CDR3 is TGCGCCAGCAGCTCGGCGGGACTAGCAGGAGAGACCCAGTACTTC. Translation: CASSSAGLAGETQYF. The complete variable domain, with remaining parts taken from reference TRBV5-1 and TRBJ2-5, reads KAGVTQTPRYLIKTRGQQVTLSCSPISGHRSVSWYQQTPGQGLQFLFEYFSETQRNKGNFPGRFSGRQFSNSRSEMNVSTLELGDSALYLCASSSAGLAGETQYFGPGTRLLVL.